This passage covers 29 T cell receptor beta chains from one sample sequenced in a study of molecular identifiers for immune sequencing clone quantification. MiXCR was run by TCRdb on the PCR reads, yielding one entry per CDR3 protein. The sample carries some 66,000 distinct CDR3 sequences, under 20% recorded once. The sequenced sample was naive CD8+ T cells from blood, with Jurkat cell RNA spiked in. Stated subset: FACS-sorted CD8+CD4-CCR7+CD45RA+ naive T cells. Source of these receptors: a human donor in good health. Some libraries in this study had Jurkat cell RNA spiked in.

This clonotype was recorded at least ten times. The chain couples TRBV20-1 to TRBJ2-7, with D maybe TRBD2 (5 bases). Trimming removed 4 bases at V and 0 bases at J, with 13 bases between. This CDR3 comprises 14 residues. The germline CDR1 and CDR2 sequences are DFQATT and SNEGSKA (reference sequence). The CDR3 nucleotides read TGCAGTGCTATTGCTCGCGGGTACTCCTACGAGCAGTACTTC. Translating it yields CSAIARGYSYEQYF.

The table lists this clonotype with many counts. J is TRBJ1-1 and V is TRBV11-2, with D perhaps matching TRBD1 (5 bases). The CDR3 spans 16 residues. V lost 5 bases, J lost 0 bases, and 16 bases lay in between. CDR1 is SGHAT and CDR2 is FQNNGV in the germline V gene. CDR3 loop: CASSPRGDSMNTEAFF. In nucleotides, the CDR3 is TGTGCCAGCAGCCCTCGGGGGGATAGTATGAACACTGAAGCTTTCTTT.

This clonotype was detected many times. The chain carries TRBV27 and TRBJ2-3; D not resolved. V lost 2 bases and J 4 bases, leaving 7 bases between the germline ends. The V gene's germline CDR1 is MNHEY and CDR2 SMNVEV (reference sequence). The CDR3 is made up of 13 amino acids. CDR3 sequence (DNA): TGTGCCAGCAGTTTACACGGCGCAGATACGCAGTATTTT. Protein sequence: CASSLHGADTQYF.

The sample holds a few counts of this clonotype. A much larger clone differs from this one at a single base, so this may be a read error. The chain has TRBV3-1 and TRBJ2-5; no definite D call. CDR1 is LGHDT and CDR2 is YNNKEL in the germline V gene (reference sequence). The length of the CDR3 is 12 residues. This chain's CDR3 is CASSPRQGTQYF. The CDR3 DNA reads as TGTGCCAGCAGCCCCCGCCAAGGGACCCAGTACTTC.

The genes are TRBV7-6 and TRBJ2-7, with 8 bases aligning to TRBD1. This CDR3 contains 15 residues. V was pared by 8 bases and J by 2 bases, with 11 bases of the junction left unmatched. Germline CDR1 is SGHVS and CDR2 is FNYEAQ. This CDR3 is CASGPETGAPYEQYF. In nucleotides, the CDR3 is TGTGCCAGCGGCCCGGAGACAGGGGCACCCTACGAGCAGTACTTC. The full variable domain, its missing parts supplied by reference TRBV7-6 and TRBJ2-7, is GAGVSQSPRYKVTKRGQDVALRCDPISGHVSLYWYRQALGQGPEFLTYFNYEAQQDKSGLPNDRFSAERPEGSISTLTIQRTEQRDSAMYRCASGPETGAPYEQYFGPGTRLTVT.

This clonotype was seen repeatedly, ten times or more. The CDR3 sequence is CASSLGLAVSYNEQFF. The DNA for the CDR3 is TGTGCCAGCAGTTTAGGTCTAGCGGTCTCCTACAATGAGCAGTTCTTC. The chain is built from TRBV28 and TRBJ2-1; 7 bases are a match to TRBD2. Trimming cost V 2 bases and J 0 bases; bases outside gene matches: 4. CDR1 and CDR2 (germline): MDHEN, SYDVKM. The CDR3 spans 16 residues.

The sample holds many counts of this clonotype. This chain connects TRBV14 to TRBJ2-3; D is unresolved. The CDR3 has 13 residues. Germline V CDR1 and CDR2: SGHDN, FVKESK. Trimming cost V 0 bases and J 4 bases, with 5 bases left between them. The CDR3 region has the DNA TGTGCCAGCAGCCAAGAAGTGGCAGATACGCAGTATTTT. Translated: CASSQEVADTQYF.

On this clonotype itself: A much larger clone lies a single base off, so this may be a read error. V gene TRBV7-2 combines with J gene TRBJ2-7; D not certain. Germline V CDR1 and CDR2: SGHTA, FQGNSA. CDR3 length: 13 residues. CDR3 residues: CASSLLVGGEQCF. The CDR3 bases are TGTGCCAGCAGCTTATTGGTGGGCGGCGAGCAGTGCTTC.

This clonotype was seen ten or more times. The genes are TRBV7-2 and TRBJ1-6; unclear D gene. This CDR3 contains 13 residues. Germline V lookup: CDR1 SGHTA, CDR2 FQGNSA. V dropped 1 base and J dropped 17 bases, with 15 bases sitting between them. Here the CDR3 reads CASSLGPSSLVHF. The DNA for the CDR3 is TGTGCCAGCAGCTTAGGGCCCTCATCACTTGTCCACTTT.

The table lists this clonotype with a few counts. The chain carries TRBV6-5 and TRBJ2-7; tentative D call: TRBD1 (6 bases). CDR1 is MNHEY, CDR2 SVGAGI, per germline. The CDR3 has 14 residues. Trimming shortened V by 5 bases and J by 6 bases, and 17 bases separated the two germline ends. Written as DNA, the CDR3 is TGTGCCAGCAGTGGCCCGACAGGATCGGGCGAGCAGTACTTC. This encodes CASSGPTGSGEQYF.

The chain uses TRBV30 and TRBJ2-1, with 9 bases identical to TRBD1. The J segment lost 4 bases and the V segment lost 1 base, leaving 2 bases of the junction unmatched. From germline, CDR1 is GTSNPN and CDR2 SVGIG (reference sequence). This CDR3 comprises 14 residues. CDR3 in amino acids: CAWSGQGVYNEQFF. The CDR3 DNA reads as TGTGCCTGGAGTGGACAGGGGGTTTACAATGAGCAGTTCTTC.

The chain combines TRBV3-1 with TRBJ2-5; tentative D call: TRBD2 (6 bases). V was pared by 1 base and J by 7 bases, with 16 bases between. Germline V CDR1 and CDR2: LGHDT, YNNKEL (reference sequence). CDR3 length equals 15 residues. CDR3 region: CASSQASDSGGTQYF. The CDR3 coding sequence is TGTGCCAGCAGCCAAGCGTCGGACTCCGGGGGGACCCAGTACTTC.

Worth noting for this clonotype: Given a much more abundant clone one base away, this may be a read error. The chain couples TRBV28 to TRBJ2-7; D is perhaps TRBD1 (5 bases). The V end lost 5 bases, the J end lost 4 bases, and 9 bases lay between the germline ends. This CDR3 contains 12 residues. Germline CDR1 reads MDHEN; CDR2 reads SYDVKM. The CDR3 coding sequence is TGTGCCAGCAGTAATCCAGGGTACGAGCAGTACTTC. Protein sequence: CASSNPGYEQYF.

This clonotype was detected many times. The chain uses TRBV24-1 and TRBJ2-1; TRBD2 aligns across 7 bases. V shed 0 bases, J shed 5 bases, and the junction held 3 bases outside the gene matches. The CDR3 has 15 amino acids. Per germline, CDR1 KGHDR and CDR2 SFDVKD. CDR3 amino acids: CATSDLRLADNEQFF. The CDR3 DNA sequence: TGTGCCACCAGTGATTTGCGTCTAGCGGACAATGAGCAGTTCTTC.

This clonotype was counted ten times or more. The J gene is TRBJ1-5, the V gene TRBV15; 10 nucleotides align to TRBD1. This CDR3 is 16 amino acids long. The J segment lost 5 bases and the V segment lost 4 bases, leaving 8 bases of the junction unmatched. In germline, CDR1 is LNHNV, CDR2 YYDKDF (reference sequence). The CDR3 coding sequence is TGTGCCACCAGCACAAAACCGGGACAGGGGTATCAGCCCCAGCATTTT. This encodes CATSTKPGQGYQPQHF.

This clonotype was seen many times. The chain couples TRBV7-9 to TRBJ1-4; D is unresolved. Germline CDR1 SEHNR, CDR2 FQNEAQ (reference sequence). The V end lost 2 bases, the J end lost 8 bases, and 12 bases lay between the germline ends. This CDR3 spans 14 amino acids. CDR3 coding DNA: TGTGCCAGCAGCTTAATAGGTTTTCGAGAAAAACTGTTTTTT. Amino acids: CASSLIGFREKLFF.

As to this clonotype: The conserved phenylalanine or tryptophan normally closing the CDR3 is absent here, so this likely arose from a read error. The rearrangement uses TRBV6-5 and TRBJ1-3, with unresolved D. The ends were cut back, 0 bases at V and 0 bases at J, with 3 bases in the middle. The CDR3 loop spans 14 amino acids. In germline, CDR1 is MNHEY, CDR2 SVGAGI. The DNA of the CDR3 is TGTGCCAGCAGTTACTCGAGCTCTGGAAACACCATATATCTT. Translating it yields CASSYSSSGNTIYL.

This clonotype was seen a handful of times. The J gene is TRBJ1-2, the V gene TRBV6-6; a possible D gene is TRBD1 (5 bases). CDR3 length: 14 amino acids. The V and J ends lost 8 bases and 1 base respectively, with 14 bases between them. Germline CDR1 reads MNHNY; CDR2 reads SVGAGI (reference sequence). The CDR3 sequence: CASALGAINYGYTF. In nucleotides, the CDR3 is TGTGCCAGCGCCTTAGGGGCCATTAACTATGGCTACACCTTC.

In its sample, this clonotype was seen many times. The V call is TRBV4-1, the J call TRBJ2-7; TRBD2 matches 7 bases. This CDR3 has 13 amino acids. Trimming took 4 bases from V and 4 from J; bases not matched to a gene: 4. Germline loops: CDR1 MGHRA, CDR2 YSYEKL. For the CDR3, the DNA is TGCGCCAGCAGCCTCCTAGCGGATTACGAGCAGTACTTC. Translating it yields CASSLLADYEQYF.

This clonotype was found many times. The chain uses TRBV24-1 and TRBJ2-2, with 10 nucleotides matching TRBD2. The CDR3 has 16 residues. J was trimmed by 4 bases and V by 4 bases; bases with no gene match: 5. Germline V lookup: CDR1 KGHDR, CDR2 SFDVKD. Written as DNA, the CDR3 is TGTGCCACCAGTGACCCGGGACTAGCGACCACCGGGGAGCTGTTTTTT. Amino acid sequence: CATSDPGLATTGELFF.

J is TRBJ1-2 and V is TRBV19; 8 bases are a match to TRBD1. There are 17 residues in the CDR3. After removal of 2 bases from V and 4 bases from J, the junction contained 12 bases not matched to a gene. The germline CDR1 and CDR2 sequences are LNHDA and SQIVND (reference sequence). The CDR3: CASSISSTGVLGYGYTF. The CDR3, as DNA: TGTGCCAGTAGTATATCCTCGACAGGGGTCCTTGGCTATGGCTACACCTTC.

This clonotype has at least ten counts. The rearrangement uses TRBV9 and TRBJ2-3; D gene unclear. This CDR3 has 12 residues. V was shortened by 4 bases and J by 2 bases, with 5 bases between the two germline ends. The germline V gene encodes CDR1 SGDLS and CDR2 YYNGEE. The CDR3 region has the DNA TGTGCCAGCAGCTACTTCACAGATACGCAGTATTTT. This encodes CASSYFTDTQYF.

This clonotype was observed at least ten times. This sequence joins TRBV29-1 and TRBJ2-4; TRBD2 is a possible D gene (6 bases). V was pared by 6 bases and J by 1 base, with 13 bases between. Germline CDR1 is SQVTM and CDR2 is ANQGSEA. There are 14 residues in the CDR3. The chain's CDR3 is CSVGGTDAKNIQYF. The CDR3 DNA reads TGCAGCGTAGGCGGGACCGATGCCAAAAACATTCAGTACTTC.

Ten or more counts support this clonotype. The chain combines TRBV11-3 with TRBJ2-1, with D possibly matching TRBD2 (6 bases). The germline V gene encodes CDR1 SGHNT and CDR2 YENEEA. CDR3 length equals 15 residues. Trimming cost V 2 bases and J 3 bases, with 11 bases left between them. In nucleotides, the CDR3 is TGTGCCAGCAGCTTACTAGCGTTACGCTACAATGAGCAGTTCTTC. Its translation: CASSLLALRYNEQFF. The full variable domain, its missing parts supplied by reference TRBV11-3 and TRBJ2-1, is EAGVVQSPRYKIIEKKQPVAFWCNPISGHNTLYWYLQNLGQGPELLIRYENEEAVDDSQLPKDRFSAERLKGVDSTLKIQPAELGDSAVYLCASSLLALRYNEQFFGPGTRLTVL.

The table lists this clonotype with a few counts. This may come from a read error, since a much larger clone is one base off. No conserved phenylalanine or tryptophan is present at the end of the CDR3, so a read error is the likely explanation. This sequence joins TRBV28 and TRBJ1-5; D not resolved. The CDR3 has 17 residues. Germline lookup yields CDR1 MDHEN and CDR2 SYDVKM. The V gene lost 6 bases and the J gene lost 4 bases, with 22 bases spanning the gap. CDR3 residues: CASRLTFYFGENQPQHL. CDR3 coding DNA: TGTGCCAGCAGACTAACCTTTTATTTCGGGGAAAATCAGCCCCAGCATTTA.

This clonotype was found many times. The genes are TRBV7-9 and TRBJ1-5, with D perhaps matching TRBD1 (5 bases). Trimming removed 5 bases from V and 7 bases from J, with 15 bases in between. CDR1 is SEHNR and CDR2 is FQNEAQ in the germline V gene (reference sequence). The CDR3 loop spans 14 amino acids. CDR3 sequence reads: CASSPRGASQPQHF. CDR3 nucleotides: TGTGCCAGCAGCCCCCGGGGCGCAAGCCAGCCCCAGCATTTT.

With regard to this clonotype: A much bigger clone sits one base away, suggesting this may be a read error. The chain employs TRBV28 and TRBJ2-5; D may be TRBD2 (6 bases). The CDR3 has 16 amino acids. Germline V gene lookup returns CDR1 MDHEN and CDR2 SYDVKM. Trimming took off 3 bases at V and 4 bases at J, with 18 bases between the two ends. The CDR3 nucleotides read TGTGCCAGCAGTTTCCTTACTGGCGGGACGGGAGAGACCCAGTACTTC. It codes for CASSFLTGGTGETQYF.

Comment on this clonotype: A much larger clone lies a single base off, so this may be a read error. In nucleotides, the CDR3 is TGCAGTGCCCCTCCGGTGGGCCGATACAATGAGCAGTTCTTC. This codes for CSAPPVGRYNEQFF. The gene calls are TRBV20-1 and TRBJ2-1; the D is unclear. V was trimmed by 6 bases and J by 4 bases, leaving 16 bases between them. The CDR3 is made up of 14 amino acids. Germline V CDR1 and CDR2: DFQATT, SNEGSKA (reference sequence).

Details on this clonotype: A read error is possible here, since a much larger clone lies one base away. The rearrangement uses TRBV29-1 and TRBJ2-7; a weak D match, TRBD1 (5 bases). Trimming cost V 4 bases and J 9 bases, with 13 bases left between them. The length of the CDR3 is 11 residues. Germline V gene lookup returns CDR1 SQVTM and CDR2 ANQGSEA. The CDR3 reads CSVVTASGQYF. DNA of the CDR3: TGCAGCGTTGTGACAGCTTCCGGGCAGTACTTC.